A selection of T cell receptor beta chains follows, all from one sample in a study of T cell repertoires in cytomegalovirus infection. From the reads, TCRdb called clonotypes with MiXCR, one entry per CDR3 protein. The table shows about 360,000 distinct CDR3 sequences, with 15% to 20% occurring only once. Sequences were obtained from PBMCs. All receptors come from a human donor in good health (CMV status not recorded). Some clones in this sample may be carry-over from other donors' samples. CDR3s leave out the opening cysteine and the closing phenylalanine or tryptophan. Some rows mark clone size as missing; the rest say once, few, many or name a class of expanded clone.

V: TRBV18; size: NA; J: TRBJ1-1; CDR3: ASSLGTPGDAEAF
V: TRBV5-6; size: few; J: TRBJ2-1; CDR3: ASSLDLLGSYNEQF
V: TRBV15; size: NA; J: TRBJ1-6; CDR3: ATSDRQGRNSPLH
V: TRBV7-7; size: many; J: TRBJ2-5; CDR3: ASSFGGAETQY
V: TRBV7-2; size: many; J: TRBJ2-7; CDR3: ASSLRLGTSTWEQY
V: TRBV2; size: NA; J: TRBJ2-1; CDR3: ASLAGGLNEQF
V: TRBV10-3; size: NA; J: TRBJ1-2; CDR3: AISESIEDYGYT
V: TRBV7-4; size: many; J: TRBJ2-3; CDR3: ASKGRAKREGQNTQY
V: TRBV12-3/TRBV12-4; size: many; J: TRBJ2-7; CDR3: ASRPGLAGEYEQY
V: TRBV10-3; size: few; J: TRBJ2-1; CDR3: AIGSGQSEQF
V: TRBV5-1; size: NA; J: TRBJ2-7; CDR3: ASSLARLGGPYEQH
V: TRBV7-2; size: NA; J: TRBJ2-2; CDR3: ASSLIRKRRNTGELF
V: TRBV7-2; size: many; J: TRBJ2-5; CDR3: ASSRTGGAETQY
V: TRBV29-1; size: few; J: TRBJ2-3; CDR3: SVNAGTVDTQY
V: TRBV5-4; size: few; J: TRBJ2-5; CDR3: ASSEVWGGLETQY
V: TRBV2; size: few; J: TRBJ1-3; CDR3: ASSGASGNTIY
V: TRBV29-1; size: NA; J: TRBJ2-5; CDR3: SVAMAETQY
V: TRBV24-1; size: few; J: TRBJ2-1; CDR3: ATSDSTSGGAYNEQF
V: TRBV7-2; size: NA; J: TRBJ1-1; CDR3: ASSLAPGYLNTEAF